This T cell receptor (beta chain) was documented in a study of identical twins. This clonotype has a count of ten or more. CDR1 and CDR2 (germline): DFQATT, SNEGSKA (reference sequence). The length of the CDR3 is 15 residues. Trimming pared 6 bases from V and 0 bases from J, leaving 15 bases between. TCRdb reprocessed the 5' RACE reads via MiXCR and lists one record per CDR3 protein. The sample lists 250,000 or so distinct CDR3 sequences, approximately 7% occurring once. This sample also appeared in a second study, on yellow fever vaccine responses in identical twins.

The sequencing sample was made of memory (CD45RO+) T cells sorted from blood. This receptor was taken from a woman under 30 in good health. The genes are TRBV20-1 and TRBJ1-3; no reliable D call. CDR3 loop: CSAPRSRTSGNTIYF. The CDR3 nucleotides read TGCAGTGCCCCGAGGAGCAGGACCTCTGGAAACACCATATATTTT.